This is a list of T cell receptor beta chains from one sample in a study of T-cell reconstitution after alpha-beta-depleted transplantation in children. In TCRdb, the PCR reads were re-called with MiXCR into one record per CDR3 protein. The table lists about 140,000 distinct CDR3 sequences, roughly 8.8% of them singletons, with approximately 18% in the top ten. Sequencing used PBMCs, mostly from graft donor cells, obtained 180 days after TCRalphabeta/CD19-depleted stem cell transplant. The receptors stem from a female patient aged 2-9 years who had a stem cell transplant for congenital amegakaryocytic thrombocytopenia, so the T cells may come from the graft donor. CDR3s include the opening cysteine and the closing phenylalanine or tryptophan.

V gene,CDR3 length,CDR3 protein
TRBV10-3,19,CAIRILGLAGGPGTDTQYF
TRBV4-2,16,CASSQYLAGEAYEQYF
TRBV10-3,16,CAISESFLEGTNEQFF
TRBV3-1,17,CACSQDRNLVARPEAFF
TRBV4-1,16,CASSSRAGSSYNEQFF
TRBV7-8,15,CASSLAGGQGDTQYF
TRBV5-4,19,CASSLFSGMGGAPYNEQFF
TRBV5-1,14,CASSQTGLTEKLFF
TRBV10-3,12,CAISQGSYEQYF
TRBV3-1,15,CASSPSLQPDTEAFF
TRBV7-6,12,CASSVTGYEQYF
TRBV15,14,CATSRDRGRYEQYF
TRBV27,14,CASSLSGIPSRAFF
TRBV5-5,18,CASSLNRGRDANTGELFF
TRBV27,13,CASSTIGAGELFF
TRBV27,13,CASSFGDELEQYF
TRBV12-3/TRBV12-4,14,CASSDQTGRQPQHF
TRBV20-1,12,CSASAPGGTQYF
TRBV5-5,14,CASSLQLGPDTQYF
TRBV24-1,14,CATSSSRLDNEQFF
TRBV7-2,15,CASSLIPGGRSPLHF
TRBV20-1,14,CSAGDHATNEKLFF
TRBV11-2,18,CASSTYIIAGGLYNEQFF
TRBV20-1,13,CSARDKLTGELFF
TRBV28,14,CASSVRPGRWTQYF
TRBV10-3,15,CAISEGQESSQPQHF
TRBV20-1,14,CSARGGLAGIEQFF
TRBV10-3,14,CAISNVDSYNEQFF
TRBV12-3/TRBV12-4,14,CASSPMVQSYEQYF
TRBV3-1,17,CASRLPPRAPDYNEQFF
TRBV30,16,CAWSVWGPSGSYEQYF
TRBV10-3,15,CAISPGTSGGYEQYF